Listed here are 15 T cell receptor beta chains from one sample, sequenced in a study of OX40 agonist ivuxolimab in advanced cancers. Produced via immunoSEQ multiplex PCR; TCRdb's table is partial and in-frame only. The table includes tens of thousands of clones, roughly 83% detected once. This specimen consisted of CD4+ or CD8+ T cells sorted from blood, obtained in a trial of the OX40 agonist ivuxolimab. All receptors come from an adult with an advanced solid tumor such as melanoma, head and neck, liver or kidney cancer.

This chain uses TRBV4-1 with TRBJ2-7; 15 nucleotides align to TRBD2. CDR3 length: 16 residues. CDR1 and CDR2 from the germline V gene are MGHRA and YSYEKL. V trimming: 4 bases; J trimming: 6 bases; junction bases outside the gene matches: 7. As DNA, the CDR3 is TGCGCCAGCAGCCGAGGACTAGCGGGGGGGCCCATCGAGCAGTACTTC. Translated, it gives CASSRGLAGGPIEQYF.

The V and J genes are TRBV27 and TRBJ2-3, with D tentatively TRBD2 (5 bases). The CDR3 has 14 residues. Germline lookup yields CDR1 MNHEY and CDR2 SMNVEV (reference sequence). Between the trimmed V and J ends, which lost 6 bases and 0 bases, there was a span of 10 bases. The CDR3 sequence is CASRLDSSTDTQYF. CDR3 in DNA: TGTGCCAGCAGACTAGACTCCAGCACAGATACGCAGTATTTT.

This sequence joins TRBV4-1 and TRBJ2-3, with 9 bases that match TRBD1. The V gene end was trimmed by 5 bases and the J gene end by 3 bases; junction bases not matched to a gene: 9. This CDR3 spans 16 amino acids. Germline CDR1 and CDR2: MGHRA and YSYEKL. CDR3 sequence: CASSDEGTGLTDTQYF. CDR3 sequence (DNA): TGCGCCAGCAGCGATGAAGGGACAGGGTTAACAGATACGCAGTATTTT.

This chain connects TRBV7-2 to TRBJ2-7, with a weak D call TRBD2 (7 bases). The CDR3 length is 16 residues. V shed 5 bases and J shed 2 bases, with 19 bases lying between them. Germline CDR1 is SGHTA and CDR2 is FQGNSA. CDR3 coding DNA: TGTGCCAGCAGCCTAGGGGGGGGCCCCCTGACCTACGAGCAGTACTTC. Translating it yields CASSLGGGPLTYEQYF. Combining the CDR3 with reference TRBV7-2 and TRBJ2-7 gives the whole variable domain GAGVSQSPSNKVTEKGKDVELRCDPISGHTALYWYRQSLGQGLEFLIYFQGNSAPDKSGLPSDRFSAERTGGSVSTLTIQRTQQEDSAVYLCASSLGGGPLTYEQYFGPGTRLTVT.

The V gene is TRBV6-1, the J gene TRBJ2-5, with no clear D. This CDR3 has 11 residues. From germline, CDR1 is MNHNS and CDR2 SASEGT. CDR3 coding DNA: TGTGGAACGACCAGAGAAGAGACCCAGTACTTC. This sequence encodes CGTTREETQYF.

The chain employs TRBV7-6 and TRBJ1-6, with 7 bases fitting TRBD1. CDR3 size: 16 residues. Trimming at V came to 4 bases and at J to 6 bases, leaving 9 bases not matched to a gene. Germline V lookup: CDR1 SGHVS, CDR2 FNYEAQ. This chain's CDR3 is CASSSRGDSRNSPLHF. The CDR3 DNA reads as TGTGCCAGCAGCTCTCGGGGGGACAGCCGTAATTCACCCCTCCACTTT.

This chain connects TRBV29-1 to TRBJ1-4, with 8 bases fitting TRBD1. Looked up from germline, CDR1 is SQVTM and CDR2 is ANQGSEA. This CDR3 is built from 16 residues. V trimming: 4 bases; J trimming: 3 bases; junction bases outside the gene matches: 10. The CDR3: CSVASPTGGANEKLFF. The CDR3 nucleotides read TGCAGCGTTGCCTCCCCCACAGGGGGGGCTAATGAAAAACTGTTTTTT.

The chain joins TRBV5-1 to TRBJ1-1, with TRBD1 matching 7 bases. Germline values: CDR1 SGHRS, CDR2 YFSETQ. The CDR3 runs to 14 residues. V was clipped by 6 bases and J by 1 base; unmatched bases: 6. The CDR3 loop reads CASTQGSQNTEAFF. DNA of the CDR3: TGCGCCAGCACACAGGGGTCGCAGAACACTGAAGCTTTCTTT.

This clone was detected once. The chain recombines TRBV6-1 with TRBJ2-2; D ambiguous. From germline, CDR1 is MNHNS and CDR2 SASEGT. V lost 6 bases and J lost 2, with 10 bases in between. This CDR3 region has 14 residues. CDR3: CASRTTFNTGELFF. CDR3 DNA: TGTGCCAGCAGGACGACCTTTAACACCGGGGAGCTGTTTTTT.

This clone was seen a single time. CDR3: CAISESQGARSAFF. The DNA for the CDR3 is TGTGCCATCAGTGAGTCGCAGGGCGCGCGTTCTGCTTTCTTT. This chain links TRBV10-3 with TRBJ1-1; maybe TRBD1 (5 bases). Looked up from germline, CDR1 is ENHRY and CDR2 is SYGVKD. The length of the CDR3 is 14 residues. V lost 0 bases to trimming and J lost 11 bases, with 16 bases between them.

This chain uses TRBV9 with TRBJ1-6; perhaps TRBD1 as D (6 bases). V was pared by 0 bases and J by 10 bases, with 17 bases between. Germline values: CDR1 SGDLS, CDR2 YYNGEE. CDR3 size: 16 residues. The CDR3 spells CASSVEWRGVGSPLHF. CDR3 coding DNA: TGTGCCAGCAGCGTAGAATGGAGGGGGGTGGGATCACCCCTCCACTTT.

The rearrangement links TRBV6-5 to TRBJ1-1; 9 bases agree with TRBD1. The CDR3 has 15 amino acids. Trimming at V came to 5 bases and at J to 5 bases, leaving 9 bases not matched to a gene. Germline values: CDR1 MNHEY, CDR2 SVGAGI. CDR3 bases: TGTGCCAGCAGTCGTACCGGGACAGGGAGTACTGAAGCTTTCTTT. Translated: CASSRTGTGSTEAFF.

As DNA, the CDR3 is TGTGCCAGCAGCGCCTCGAATCGACCCCAGCATTTT. It encodes CASSASNRPQHF. The chain carries TRBV7-8 and TRBJ1-5; D not certain. The ends were cut back, 5 bases at V and 10 bases at J, with 12 bases in the middle. The CDR3 has 12 amino acids. Per the germline V gene, CDR1 is SGHVS and CDR2 is FQNEAQ.

The genes are TRBV7-6 and TRBJ2-5; D is unresolved. The J call may be mistaken, given a closer DNA end match to TRBJ2-7. CDR3 length: 15 residues. Germline CDR1 reads SGHVS; CDR2 reads FNYEAQ. In DNA form, the CDR3 reads TGTGCCAGCAGCTTAGGAGGAGAAATCTCCTACGAGCAGTACTTC. Protein: CASSLGGEISYEQYF.

The CDR3 nucleotides read TGTGCCAGCAGCCCAGATGCCGGGGGGAACACCGGGGAGCTGTTTTTT. Amino acids: CASSPDAGGNTGELFF. This chain joins TRBV5-4 and TRBJ2-2; D possibly corresponds to TRBD2 (6 bases). In germline, CDR1 is SGHNT, CDR2 YYREEE (reference sequence). The CDR3 has 16 amino acids. V gave up 4 bases and J gave up 1 base, with 14 bases separating them.